The rows below give T cell receptor beta chains drawn from one sample of a study of cytomegalovirus exposure and HLA in healthy donors. Profiling relied on immunoSEQ multiplex PCR, and the TCRdb table lists in-frame clones only, not all of them. Of over 80,000 clones in the sample, 65% to 85% were seen once. The sample consisted of PBMCs. These receptors were obtained from a man in his forties in good health and CMV-seropositive. Each CDR3 is given with its conserved first and last residue.

V gene | CDR3 protein
TRBV6-5 | CASTRTGGNYGYTF
TRBV19 | CASSTNQGNYGYTF
TRBV11-2 | CASSSHPVSGTVSEAFF
TRBV18 | CASSPMGLAGNEQYF
TRBV5-5 | CASSLVDIDYGYTF
TRBV6-5 | CASSYFVFAEAFF
TRBV5-6 | CASSLWDTETQYF
TRBV29-1 | CSVAQGSTDTQYF
TRBV14 | CASSQGGGPPSTDTQYF
TRBV28 | CASRTNSPYGYTF
TRBV18 | CASPTDRVYTF
TRBV18 | CASSPGSGQYTEAFF
TRBV6-5 | CASRETGFPGELFF
TRBV5-1 | CASSLDYGVALNTEAFF
TRBV5-5 | CASSLGPTGPEEAFF
TRBV6-5 | CASSRLRNTEAFF
TRBV7-9 | CSSSPGQAFRNQPQHF
TRBV7-3 | CASSPIGDRSTDTQYF
TRBV7-2 | CASSTTGGSTEAFF
TRBV28 | CASRPQGARTGELFF
TRBV7-3 | CASSFGGGTEAFF
TRBV9 | CASSGGLATYEQYF
TRBV6-1 | CASSGLSGGFSYEQYF
TRBV5-1 | CASSSGQGSGNTIYF
TRBV5-6 | CASRGQGAAGELFF
TRBV18 | CASSPYSGHNTYGYTF
TRBV5-1 | CASSLYSGGTEAFF
TRBV19 | CASSPPGVEETQYF
TRBV2 | CASSEEAGRGETQYF
TRBV7-9 | CASSTGQGSTDTQYF
TRBV7-9 | CASRVGLISGANVLTF
TRBV6-4 | CASSGSSHTGELFF
TRBV18 | CASSPELESYEQYF
TRBV6-1 | CASSRTGPNSRGYTF
TRBV19 | CASSIGTEYYGYTF
TRBV10-3 | CAIRASRTSVSTGELFF
TRBV18 | CASSPQGQLTDTQYF
TRBV7-9 | CASRDGLYYNSPLHF